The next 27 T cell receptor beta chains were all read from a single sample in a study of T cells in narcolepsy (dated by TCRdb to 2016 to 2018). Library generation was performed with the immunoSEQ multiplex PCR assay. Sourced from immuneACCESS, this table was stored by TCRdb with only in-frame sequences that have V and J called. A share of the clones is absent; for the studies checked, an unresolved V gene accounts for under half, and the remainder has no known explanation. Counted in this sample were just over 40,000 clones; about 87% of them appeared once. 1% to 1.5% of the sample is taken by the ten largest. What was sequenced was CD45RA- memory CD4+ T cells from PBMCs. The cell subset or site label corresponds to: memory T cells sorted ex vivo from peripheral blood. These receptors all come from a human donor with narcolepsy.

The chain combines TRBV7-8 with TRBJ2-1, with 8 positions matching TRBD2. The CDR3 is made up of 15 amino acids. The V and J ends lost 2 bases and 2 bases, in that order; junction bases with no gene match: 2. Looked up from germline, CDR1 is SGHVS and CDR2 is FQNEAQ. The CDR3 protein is CASSLLRGAYNEQFF. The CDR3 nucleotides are TGTGCCAGCAGCTTATTGCGGGGGGCCTACAATGAGCAGTTCTTC.

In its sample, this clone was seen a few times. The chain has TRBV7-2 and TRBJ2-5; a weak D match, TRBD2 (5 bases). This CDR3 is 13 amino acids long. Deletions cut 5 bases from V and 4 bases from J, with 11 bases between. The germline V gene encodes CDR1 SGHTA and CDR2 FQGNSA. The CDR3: CASSRGGRETQYF. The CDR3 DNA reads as TGTGCCAGCAGCCGTGGCGGGCGAGAGACCCAGTACTTC.

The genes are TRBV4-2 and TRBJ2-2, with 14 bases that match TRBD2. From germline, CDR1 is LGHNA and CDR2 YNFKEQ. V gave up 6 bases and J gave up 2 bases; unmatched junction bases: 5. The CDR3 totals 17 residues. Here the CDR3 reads CASRTGTSGRNTGELFF. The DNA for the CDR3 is TGTGCCAGCAGAACCGGGACTAGCGGGAGAAACACCGGGGAGCTGTTTTTT.

In DNA, the CDR3 is TGTGCCAGTAGGACTTTAGCGGGGGGGCCGGGAGAGACCCAGTACTTC. Residues: CASRTLAGGPGETQYF. The rearrangement joins TRBV19 to TRBJ2-5; 11 nucleotides match TRBD2. Germline V gene lookup returns CDR1 LNHDA and CDR2 SQIVND (reference sequence). The V and J ends lost 6 bases and 4 bases, in that order; junction bases with no gene match: 10. The CDR3 loop spans 16 amino acids.

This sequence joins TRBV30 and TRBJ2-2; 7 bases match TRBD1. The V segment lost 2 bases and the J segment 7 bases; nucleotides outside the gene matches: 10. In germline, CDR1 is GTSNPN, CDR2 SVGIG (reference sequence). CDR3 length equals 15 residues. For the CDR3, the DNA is TGTGCCTGGAGTTACCCCGACAGGGTTAGCGGGGAGCTGTTTTTT. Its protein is CAWSYPDRVSGELFF.

This CDR3 is CAGGQDNLARAFF. CDR3 DNA: TGTGCCGGCGGACAAGATAATCTCGCACGAGCTTTCTTT. The V and J genes are TRBV6-6 and TRBJ1-1; D is possibly TRBD1 (5 bases). Germline V gene data show CDR1 as MNHNY and CDR2 as SVGAGI (reference sequence). This CDR3 comprises 13 residues. With 11 bases removed from V and 10 bases from J, the gap between germline ends came to 23 bases.

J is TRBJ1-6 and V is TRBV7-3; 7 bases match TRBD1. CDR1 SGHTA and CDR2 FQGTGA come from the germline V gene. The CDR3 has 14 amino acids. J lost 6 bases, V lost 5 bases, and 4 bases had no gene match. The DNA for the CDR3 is TGTGCCAGCAGCCCAGGGGGGGCTAATTCACCCCTCCACTTT. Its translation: CASSPGGANSPLHF.

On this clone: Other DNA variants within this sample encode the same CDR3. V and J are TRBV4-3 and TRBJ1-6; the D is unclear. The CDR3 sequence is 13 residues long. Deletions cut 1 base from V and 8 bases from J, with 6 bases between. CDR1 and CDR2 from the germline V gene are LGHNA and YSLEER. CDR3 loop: CASSQVEDSPLHF. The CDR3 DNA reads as TGCGCCAGCAGCCAAGTCGAAGATTCACCCCTCCACTTT.

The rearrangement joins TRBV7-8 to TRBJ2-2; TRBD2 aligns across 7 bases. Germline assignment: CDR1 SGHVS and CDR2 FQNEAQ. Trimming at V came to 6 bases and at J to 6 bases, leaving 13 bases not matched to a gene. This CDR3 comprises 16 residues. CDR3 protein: CASRPGGGSPSGELFF. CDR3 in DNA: TGTGCCAGCAGACCTGGGGGGGGATCCCCTTCCGGGGAGCTGTTTTTT.

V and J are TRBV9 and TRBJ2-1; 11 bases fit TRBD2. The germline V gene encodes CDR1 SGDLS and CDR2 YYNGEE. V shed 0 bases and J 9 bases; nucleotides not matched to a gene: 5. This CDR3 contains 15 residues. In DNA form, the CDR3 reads TGTGCCAGCAGCGTAGATAGCGGGAGGGGACGTGAGCAGTTCTTC. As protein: CASSVDSGRGREQFF.

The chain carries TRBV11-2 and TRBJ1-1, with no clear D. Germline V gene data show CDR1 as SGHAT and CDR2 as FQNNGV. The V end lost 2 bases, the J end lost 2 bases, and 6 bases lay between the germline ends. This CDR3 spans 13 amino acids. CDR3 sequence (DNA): TGTGCCAGCAGCTTAACCCCTAACACTGAAGCTTTCTTT. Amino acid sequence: CASSLTPNTEAFF.

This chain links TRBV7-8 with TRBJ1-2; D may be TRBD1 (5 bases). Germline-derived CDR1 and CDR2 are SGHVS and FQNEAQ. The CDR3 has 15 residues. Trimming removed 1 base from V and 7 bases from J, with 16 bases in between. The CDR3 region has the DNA TGTGCCAGCAGCTTAGAGGGCAGGGTCTTCTCTGGCTACACCTTC. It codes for CASSLEGRVFSGYTF.

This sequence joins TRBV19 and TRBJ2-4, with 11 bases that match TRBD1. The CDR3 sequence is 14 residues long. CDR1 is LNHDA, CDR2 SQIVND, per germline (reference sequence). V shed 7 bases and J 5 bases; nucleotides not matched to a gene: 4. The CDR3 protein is CASTPGQGENIQYF. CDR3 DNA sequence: TGTGCCAGTACCCCGGGACAGGGGGAAAACATTCAGTACTTC.

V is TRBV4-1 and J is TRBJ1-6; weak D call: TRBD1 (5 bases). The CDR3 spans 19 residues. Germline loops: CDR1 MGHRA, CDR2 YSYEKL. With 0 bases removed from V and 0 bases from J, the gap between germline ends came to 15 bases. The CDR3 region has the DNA TGCGCCAGCAGCCAAGATCGTGGGGACCGGCGCTCCTATAATTCACCCCTCCACTTT. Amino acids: CASSQDRGDRRSYNSPLHF.

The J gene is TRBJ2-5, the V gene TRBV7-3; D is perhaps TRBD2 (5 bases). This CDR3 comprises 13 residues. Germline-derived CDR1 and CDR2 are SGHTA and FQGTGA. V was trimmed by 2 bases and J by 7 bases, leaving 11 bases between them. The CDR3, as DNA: TGTGCCAGCAGCTTAGCCAAAGGAGGGACCCAGTACTTC. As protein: CASSLAKGGTQYF.

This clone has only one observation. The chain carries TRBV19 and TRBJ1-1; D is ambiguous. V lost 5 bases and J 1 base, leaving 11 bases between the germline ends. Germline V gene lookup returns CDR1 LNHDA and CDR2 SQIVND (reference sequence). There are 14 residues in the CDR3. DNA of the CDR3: TGTGCCAGTAGTCAGACAAGATCGAACACTGAAGCTTTCTTT. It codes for CASSQTRSNTEAFF.

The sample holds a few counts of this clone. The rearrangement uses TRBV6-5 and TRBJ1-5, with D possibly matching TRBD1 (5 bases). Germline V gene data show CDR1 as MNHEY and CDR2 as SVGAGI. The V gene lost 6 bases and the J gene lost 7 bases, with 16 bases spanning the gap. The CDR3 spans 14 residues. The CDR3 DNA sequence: TGTGCCAGCAGCCCGAGCGGGGGGAACCAGCCCCAGCATTTT. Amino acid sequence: CASSPSGGNQPQHF.

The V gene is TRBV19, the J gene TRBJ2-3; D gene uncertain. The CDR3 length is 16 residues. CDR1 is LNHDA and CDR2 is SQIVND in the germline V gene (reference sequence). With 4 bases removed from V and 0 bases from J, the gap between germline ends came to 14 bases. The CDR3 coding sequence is TGTGCCAGTAGTAAAGGCGGAGCTGCTAGCACAGATACGCAGTATTTT. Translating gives CASSKGGAASTDTQYF.

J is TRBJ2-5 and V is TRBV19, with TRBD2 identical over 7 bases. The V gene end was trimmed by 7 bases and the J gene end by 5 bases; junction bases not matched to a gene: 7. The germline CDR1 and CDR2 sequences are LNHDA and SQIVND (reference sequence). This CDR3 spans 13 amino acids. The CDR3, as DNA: TGTGCCAGTACGGGGGGAGCCCGGGAGACCCAGTACTTC. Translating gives CASTGGARETQYF.

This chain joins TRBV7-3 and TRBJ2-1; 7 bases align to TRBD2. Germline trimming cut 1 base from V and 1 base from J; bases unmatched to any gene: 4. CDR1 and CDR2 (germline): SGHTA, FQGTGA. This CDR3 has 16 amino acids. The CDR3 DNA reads TGTGCCAGCAGCTTAAGGTTCGGGGGGTCCTACAATGAGCAGTTCTTC. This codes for CASSLRFGGSYNEQFF.

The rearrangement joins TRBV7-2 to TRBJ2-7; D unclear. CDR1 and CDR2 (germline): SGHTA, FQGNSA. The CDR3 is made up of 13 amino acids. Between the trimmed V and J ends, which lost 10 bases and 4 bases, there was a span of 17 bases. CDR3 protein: CATALGGDYEQYF. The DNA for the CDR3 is TGTGCCACCGCCCTCGGCGGAGATTACGAGCAGTACTTC.

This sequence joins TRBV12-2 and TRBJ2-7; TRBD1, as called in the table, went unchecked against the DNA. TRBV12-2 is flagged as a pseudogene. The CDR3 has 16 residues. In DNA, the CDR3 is TGTGCAAGTCGCTTAGAACCGGAGGACAGCCACTACGAGCAGTACTTC. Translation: CASRLEPEDSHYEQYF.

CDR3 amino acids: CASSDSPSRNIQYF. CDR3 DNA sequence: TGTGCCAGCAGTGATTCCCCCTCGCGGAACATTCAGTACTTC. The chain recombines TRBV2 with TRBJ2-4; D is unclear. Germline CDR1 SNHLY, CDR2 FYNNEI. This CDR3 contains 14 residues. Trimming took off 3 bases at V and 7 bases at J, with 13 bases between the two ends. Complete variable domain (other parts from reference TRBV2 and TRBJ2-4): EPEVTQTPSHQVTQMGQEVILRCVPISNHLYFYWYRQILGQKVEFLVSFYNNEISEKSEIFDDQFSVERPDGSNFTLKIRSTKLEDSAMYFCASSDSPSRNIQYFGAGTRLSVL.

The CDR3 sequence: CASSWGQGAVTEAFF. CDR3 DNA: TGTGCCAGCAGCTGGGGACAGGGCGCGGTTACTGAAGCTTTCTTT. The chain is built from TRBV5-4 and TRBJ1-1; 9 bases are shared with TRBD1. The CDR3 is 15 residues long. V shed 3 bases, J shed 5 bases, and the junction held 8 bases outside the gene matches. Germline CDR1 is SGHNT and CDR2 is YYREEE (reference sequence). Full variable domain (rest looked up from reference TRBV5-4 and TRBJ1-1): ETGVTQSPTHLIKTRGQQVTLRCSSQSGHNTVSWYQQALGQGPQFIFQYYREEENGRGNFPPRFSGLQFPNYSSELNVNALELDDSALYLCASSWGQGAVTEAFFGQGTRLTVV.

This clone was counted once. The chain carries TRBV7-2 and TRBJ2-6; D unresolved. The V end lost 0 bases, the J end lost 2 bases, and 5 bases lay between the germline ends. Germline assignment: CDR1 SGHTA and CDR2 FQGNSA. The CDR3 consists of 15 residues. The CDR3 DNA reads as TGTGCCAGCAGCTTAGCCAGCCCTGGGGCCAACGTCCTGACTTTC. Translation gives CASSLASPGANVLTF.

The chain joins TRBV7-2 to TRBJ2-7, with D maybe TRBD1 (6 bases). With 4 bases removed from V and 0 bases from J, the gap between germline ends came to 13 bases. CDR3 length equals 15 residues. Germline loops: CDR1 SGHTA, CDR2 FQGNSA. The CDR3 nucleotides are TGTGCCAGCAGCTCAAGACAGGTGAGCTCCTACGAGCAGTACTTC. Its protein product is CASSSRQVSSYEQYF.

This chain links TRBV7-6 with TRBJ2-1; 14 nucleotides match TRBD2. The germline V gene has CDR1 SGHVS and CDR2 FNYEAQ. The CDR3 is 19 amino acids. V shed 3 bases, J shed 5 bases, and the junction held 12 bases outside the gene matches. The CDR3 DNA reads TGTGCCAGCAGCTTCAGACTAGCGGGGGGGCCCCCCCAGAACAATGAGCAGTTCTTC. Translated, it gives CASSFRLAGGPPQNNEQFF. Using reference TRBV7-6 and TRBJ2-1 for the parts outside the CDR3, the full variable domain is GAGVSQSPRYKVTKRGQDVALRCDPISGHVSLYWYRQALGQGPEFLTYFNYEAQQDKSGLPNDRFSAERPEGSISTLTIQRTEQRDSAMYRCASSFRLAGGPPQNNEQFFGPGTRLTVL.